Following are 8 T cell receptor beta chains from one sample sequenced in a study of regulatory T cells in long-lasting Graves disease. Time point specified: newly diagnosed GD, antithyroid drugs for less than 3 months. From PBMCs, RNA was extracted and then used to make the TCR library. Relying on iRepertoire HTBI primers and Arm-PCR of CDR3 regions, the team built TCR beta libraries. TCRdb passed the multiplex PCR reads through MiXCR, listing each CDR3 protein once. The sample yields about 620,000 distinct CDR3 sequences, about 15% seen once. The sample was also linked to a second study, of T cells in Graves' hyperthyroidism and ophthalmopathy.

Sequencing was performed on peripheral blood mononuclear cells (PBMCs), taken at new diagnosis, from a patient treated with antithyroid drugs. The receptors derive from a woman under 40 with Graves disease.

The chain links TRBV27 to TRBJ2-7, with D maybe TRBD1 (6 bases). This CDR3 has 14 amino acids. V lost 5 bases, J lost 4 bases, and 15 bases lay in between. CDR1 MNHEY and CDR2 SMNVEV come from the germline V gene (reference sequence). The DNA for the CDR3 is TGTGCCAGCAGTGTACAGGGAAGAAGATACGAGCAGTACTTC. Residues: CASSVQGRRYEQYF.

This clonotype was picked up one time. The CDR3 reads CASSLGGQLSSDTQYF. The CDR3 nucleotides read TGTGCCAGCAGTTTAGGCGGACAACTGTCGTCGGATACGCAGTATTTT. The genes are TRBV12-3 or TRBV12-4 and TRBJ2-3; weak D call: TRBD1 (5 bases). The CDR3 covers 16 residues. V was shortened by 1 base and J by 6 bases, with 17 bases between the two germline ends.

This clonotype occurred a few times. The CDR3: CAWSTGTYEQYF. DNA for the CDR3: TGTGCCTGGAGCACAGGCACCTACGAGCAGTACTTC. The chain uses TRBV30 and TRBJ2-7; D possibly corresponds to TRBD1 (5 bases). V lost 3 bases and J 2 bases, leaving 8 bases between the germline ends. The germline V gene encodes CDR1 GTSNPN and CDR2 SVGIG (reference sequence). This CDR3 is 12 amino acids long. Together with reference TRBV30 and TRBJ2-7, the CDR3 gives the full variable domain: SQTIHQWPATLVQPVGSPLSLECTVEGTSNPNLYWYRQAAGRGLQLLFYSVGIGQISSEVPQNLSASRPQDRQFILSSKKLLLSDSGFYLCAWSTGTYEQYFGPGTRLTVT.

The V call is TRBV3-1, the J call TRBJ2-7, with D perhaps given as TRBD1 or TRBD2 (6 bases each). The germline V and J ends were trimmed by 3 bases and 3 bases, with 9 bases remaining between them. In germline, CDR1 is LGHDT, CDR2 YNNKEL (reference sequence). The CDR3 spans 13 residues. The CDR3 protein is CASSQGGHYEQYF. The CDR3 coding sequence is TGTGCCAGCAGCCAGGGGGGCCACTACGAGCAGTACTTC.

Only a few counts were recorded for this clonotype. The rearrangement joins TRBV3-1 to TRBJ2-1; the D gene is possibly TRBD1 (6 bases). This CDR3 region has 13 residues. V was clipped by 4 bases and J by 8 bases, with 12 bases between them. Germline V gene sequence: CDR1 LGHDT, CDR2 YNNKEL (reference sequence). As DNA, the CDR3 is TGTGCCAGCAGCCGGAACAGGGTTCATGAGCAGTTCTTC. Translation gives CASSRNRVHEQFF.

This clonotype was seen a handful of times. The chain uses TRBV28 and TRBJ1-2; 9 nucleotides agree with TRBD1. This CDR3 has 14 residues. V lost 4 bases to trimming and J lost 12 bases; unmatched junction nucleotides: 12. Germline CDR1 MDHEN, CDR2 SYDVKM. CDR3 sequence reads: CASSSIRQGGGHTF. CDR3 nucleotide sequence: TGTGCCAGCAGTTCCATACGACAGGGGGGCGGCCACACCTTC.

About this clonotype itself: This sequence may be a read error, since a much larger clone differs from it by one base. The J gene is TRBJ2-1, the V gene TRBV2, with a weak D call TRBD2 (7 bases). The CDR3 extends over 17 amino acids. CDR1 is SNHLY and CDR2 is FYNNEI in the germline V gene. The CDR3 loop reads CASKSQEGGGSCNEQFF. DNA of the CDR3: TGTGCCAGCAAGTCTCAGGAAGGGGGGGGATCCTGCAATGAGCAGTTCTTC.

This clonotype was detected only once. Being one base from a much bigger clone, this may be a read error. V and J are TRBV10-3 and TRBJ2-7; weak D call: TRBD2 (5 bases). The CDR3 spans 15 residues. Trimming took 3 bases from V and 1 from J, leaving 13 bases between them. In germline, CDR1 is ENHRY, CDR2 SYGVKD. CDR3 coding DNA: TGTGCCATCAGTGAAGCTCCGGGATATTCCTACGAGCAGTACTTC. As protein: CAISEAPGYSYEQYF.